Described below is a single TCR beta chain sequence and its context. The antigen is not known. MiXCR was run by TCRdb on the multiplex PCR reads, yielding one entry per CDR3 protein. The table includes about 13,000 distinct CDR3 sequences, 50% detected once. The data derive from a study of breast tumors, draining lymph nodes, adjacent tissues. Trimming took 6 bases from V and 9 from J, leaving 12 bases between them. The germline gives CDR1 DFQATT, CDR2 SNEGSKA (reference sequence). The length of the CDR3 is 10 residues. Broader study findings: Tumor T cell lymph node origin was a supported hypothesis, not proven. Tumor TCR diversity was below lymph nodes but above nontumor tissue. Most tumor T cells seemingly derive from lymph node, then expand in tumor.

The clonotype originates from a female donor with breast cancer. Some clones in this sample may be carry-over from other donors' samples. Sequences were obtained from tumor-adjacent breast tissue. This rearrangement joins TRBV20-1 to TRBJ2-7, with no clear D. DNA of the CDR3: TGCAGTGCGGCTCTACGAGGGCAGTACTTC. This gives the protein CSAALRGQYF.